This TCR beta chain was profiled in a study of OX40 agonist ivuxolimab in advanced cancers. Regarding the study as a whole: Antigens targeted by the expanded peripheral T cells were not determined. Both blood CD4+ and CD8+ T cells showed clonal growth by week 6 at 0.1 to 3.0 mg/kg. CD8+ T cells were the subset that, on average, had more expanded clones than CD4+.

Germline loops: CDR1 SGHTA, CDR2 FQGNSA. The CDR3 spans 14 residues. Trimming removed 2 bases from V and 4 bases from J, with 11 bases in between. The method was immunoSEQ multiplex PCR; TCRdb's version includes in-frame clones alone and lacks a portion of them. Seen here are over 80,000 clones, 83% observed once, and the top ten hold around 0.84%. Concerning this clone: The target antigen is unknown.

The TCR comes from an adult with an advanced solid tumor such as melanoma, head and neck, liver or kidney cancer. This chain joins TRBV7-2 and TRBJ1-2, with D tentatively TRBD1 (6 bases). Source: CD4+ or CD8+ T cells sorted from blood, taken in a trial of the OX40 agonist ivuxolimab. In nucleotides, the CDR3 is TGTGCCAGCAGCTTATTACAGGGTGGCTATGGCTACACCTTC. This sequence encodes CASSLLQGGYGYTF.